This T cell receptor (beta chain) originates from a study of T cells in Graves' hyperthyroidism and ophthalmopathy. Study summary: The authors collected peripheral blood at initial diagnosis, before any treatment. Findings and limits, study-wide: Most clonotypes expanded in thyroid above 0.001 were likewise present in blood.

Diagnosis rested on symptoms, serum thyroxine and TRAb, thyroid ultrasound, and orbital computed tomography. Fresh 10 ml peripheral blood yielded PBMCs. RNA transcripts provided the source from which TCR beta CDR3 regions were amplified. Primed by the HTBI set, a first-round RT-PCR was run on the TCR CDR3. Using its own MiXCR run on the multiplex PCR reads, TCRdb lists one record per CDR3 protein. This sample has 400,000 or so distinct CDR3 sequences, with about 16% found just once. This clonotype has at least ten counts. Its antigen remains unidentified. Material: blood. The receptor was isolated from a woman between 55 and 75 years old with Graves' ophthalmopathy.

The CDR3 sequence is CASGLTETEQFF. In DNA, the CDR3 is TGTGCTAGTGGTTTGACAGAAACTGAGCAGTTCTTC. The chain joins TRBV12-5 to TRBJ2-1, with no clear D. Trimming left V 2 bases short and J 9 bases short, with 8 bases between. The CDR3 has 12 amino acids. Germline V lookup: CDR1 LGHNT, CDR2 FRNRAP.